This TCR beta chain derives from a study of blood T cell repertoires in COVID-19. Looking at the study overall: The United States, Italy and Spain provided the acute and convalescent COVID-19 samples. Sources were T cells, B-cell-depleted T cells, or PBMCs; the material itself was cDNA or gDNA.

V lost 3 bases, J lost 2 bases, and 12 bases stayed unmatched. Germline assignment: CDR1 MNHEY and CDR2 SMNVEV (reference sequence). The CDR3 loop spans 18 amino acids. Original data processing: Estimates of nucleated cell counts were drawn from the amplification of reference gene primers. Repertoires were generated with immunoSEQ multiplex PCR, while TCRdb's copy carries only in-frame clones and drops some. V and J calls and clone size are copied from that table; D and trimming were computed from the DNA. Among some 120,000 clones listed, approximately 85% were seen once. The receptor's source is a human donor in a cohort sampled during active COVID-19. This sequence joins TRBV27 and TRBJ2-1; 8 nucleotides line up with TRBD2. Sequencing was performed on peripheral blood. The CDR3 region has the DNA TGTGCCAGCAGTTTTATTAGGAGCGGGAGTTCTCCCTACAATGAGCAGTTCTTC. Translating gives CASSFIRSGSSPYNEQFF.